What follows are 27 T cell receptor beta chains derived from one specimen sequenced in a study of siplizumab effects on memory and regulatory T cells. Profiled with immunoSEQ multiplex PCR; TCRdb holds only in-frame clones, not every one. The table shows tens of thousands of clones, with 90% to 97% occurring only once. Sample: naive CD8+ T cells sorted from blood. All receptors derive from a human donor in good health.

The chain joins TRBV13 to TRBJ2-5; 11 bases align to TRBD2. The CDR3 is 15 amino acids. Germline V CDR1 and CDR2: PRHDT, FYEKMQ (reference sequence). The V segment lost 2 bases and the J segment 3 bases; nucleotides outside the gene matches: 2. CDR3 sequence reads: CASSLSGLAEETQYF. The CDR3 DNA reads TGTGCCAGCAGCTTATCGGGACTAGCGGAAGAGACCCAGTACTTC.

This chain joins TRBV6-4 and TRBJ2-2, with D perhaps assigned TRBD1 or TRBD2 (5 bases each). CDR3 length: 15 residues. V was trimmed by 2 bases and J by 1 base, leaving 8 bases between them. Germline V gene sequence: CDR1 MRHNA, CDR2 SNTAGT. Here the CDR3 reads CASSDRGGNTGELFF. Written as DNA, the CDR3 is TGTGCCAGCAGTGACCGGGGCGGGAACACCGGGGAGCTGTTTTTT.

The V and J genes are TRBV2 and TRBJ1-2; D unresolved. CDR1 is SNHLY, CDR2 FYNNEI, per germline. The CDR3 covers 13 residues. V lost 7 bases to trimming and J lost 7 bases, with 16 bases between them. CDR3: CASNTPDSGGYTF. CDR3 in DNA: TGTGCCAGCAACACCCCAGATAGTGGTGGCTACACCTTC.

The chain is built from TRBV14 and TRBJ2-6; the D gene could be TRBD1 or TRBD2 (7 bases each). Germline assignment: CDR1 SGHDN and CDR2 FVKESK. V was pared by 3 bases and J by 2 bases, with 14 bases between. The CDR3 sequence is 17 residues long. The CDR3 nucleotides read TGTGCCAGCAGCCAGCAGGGGGGGTCTGCTGGGGCCAACGTCCTGACTTTC. It codes for CASSQQGGSAGANVLTF.

The V and J genes are TRBV19 and TRBJ1-5, with D uncertain. CDR3 length equals 14 residues. Trimming shortened V by 3 bases and J by 4 bases, and 10 bases separated the two germline ends. Germline loops: CDR1 LNHDA, CDR2 SQIVND (reference sequence). DNA of the CDR3: TGTGCCAGTAGTATCGTCAGAGAAAATCAGCCCCAGCATTTT. Encoded protein: CASSIVRENQPQHF.

This clone has only one observation. This rearrangement joins TRBV6-9 to TRBJ2-5; D uncertain. The CDR3 is 10 amino acids. Deletions cut 6 bases from V and 5 bases from J, with 4 bases between. Germline CDR1 MNHGY, CDR2 SVAAGI. In DNA, the CDR3 is TGTGCCAGCAGGACGGAGACCCAGTACTTC. It translates to CASRTETQYF.

This rearrangement joins TRBV5-4 to TRBJ2-4, with 9 bases aligning to TRBD1. Per germline, CDR1 SGHNT and CDR2 YYREEE (reference sequence). This CDR3 contains 15 residues. The V and J ends lost 5 bases and 7 bases, in that order; junction bases with no gene match: 10. The CDR3 spells CASSSGTGSGNIQYF. Here the CDR3 DNA reads TGTGCCAGCAGTTCCGGGACAGGGAGTGGCAACATTCAGTACTTC.

The gene calls are TRBV27 and TRBJ2-7, with TRBD1 matching over 10 bases. This CDR3 has 14 amino acids. V lost 3 bases and J lost 4; bases outside the gene matches: 3. Germline V gene lookup returns CDR1 MNHEY and CDR2 SMNVEV (reference sequence). CDR3 coding DNA: TGTGCCAGCAGTTTCGGGACAGGGGAATACGAGCAGTACTTC. Translation: CASSFGTGEYEQYF.

This chain links TRBV18 with TRBJ1-4; 7 bases match TRBD1. With V trimmed by 5 bases and J by 4 bases, 4 bases remained unmatched. This CDR3 has 14 residues. Germline CDR1 reads KGHSH; CDR2 reads LQKENI. This CDR3 is CASSRDSFNEKLFF. The CDR3 bases are TGTGCCAGCTCAAGGGACAGCTTTAATGAAAAACTGTTTTTT. Full variable domain (remainder filled in from reference TRBV18 and TRBJ1-4): NAGVMQNPRHLVRRRGQEARLRCSPMKGHSHVYWYRQLPEEGLKFMVYLQKENIIDESGMPKERFSAEFPKEGPSILRIQQVVRGDSAAYFCASSRDSFNEKLFFGSGTQLSVL.

The chain employs TRBV11-1 and TRBJ1-1; 9 bases are a match to TRBD1. V trimming: 2 bases; J trimming: 4 bases; junction bases outside the gene matches: 5. CDR1 and CDR2 (germline): SGHAT, FQDESV (reference sequence). The CDR3 runs 15 residues. The CDR3 is CASSLPGTGLTEAFF. The DNA of the CDR3 is TGTGCCAGCAGCTTACCCGGGACAGGGCTCACTGAAGCTTTCTTT.

The chain combines TRBV11-3 with TRBJ2-5; TRBD1 agrees at 8 bases. The CDR3 is 14 amino acids. Germline V lookup: CDR1 SGHNT, CDR2 YENEEA. Germline trimming cut 5 bases from V and 4 bases from J; bases unmatched to any gene: 6. This chain's CDR3 is CASSPRGLGETQYF. The CDR3 DNA follows: TGTGCCAGCAGCCCCAGGGGGCTAGGAGAGACCCAGTACTTC.

The chain joins TRBV27 to TRBJ2-1; 12 positions agree with TRBD2. Trimming at V came to 3 bases and at J to 4 bases, leaving 7 bases not matched to a gene. The CDR3 consists of 17 residues. From germline, CDR1 is MNHEY and CDR2 SMNVEV (reference sequence). The DNA of the CDR3 is TGTGCCAGCAGTTTCGTGGCTAGCGGGGGGGCGTACAATGAGCAGTTCTTC. Protein: CASSFVASGGAYNEQFF.

The V gene is TRBV2, the J gene TRBJ2-7; D is perhaps TRBD1 (6 bases). Germline V gene data show CDR1 as SNHLY and CDR2 as FYNNEI. The CDR3 has 13 amino acids. V shed 10 bases and J shed 4 bases, with 17 bases lying between them. The CDR3: CATRTGTAYEQYF. The DNA for the CDR3 is TGTGCCACCAGAACAGGGACGGCGTACGAGCAGTACTTC.

This chain links TRBV11-1 with TRBJ2-5; D is uncertain. Per germline, CDR1 SGHAT and CDR2 FQDESV (reference sequence). Trimming stripped 5 bases from V and 5 bases from J, with 9 bases between. The CDR3 has 12 residues. CDR3 sequence: CASSNPLETQYF. CDR3 DNA: TGTGCCAGCAGCAACCCTCTGGAGACCCAGTACTTC.

The chain recombines TRBV6-1 with TRBJ1-1; D uncertain. V gave up 4 bases and J gave up 6 bases, with 12 bases separating them. Germline loops: CDR1 MNHNS, CDR2 SASEGT. The CDR3 covers 13 residues. The CDR3 DNA reads TGTGCCAGCAGTGCGGAGGGTGGAGCTGAAGCTTTCTTT. It is translated as CASSAEGGAEAFF.

This clone was detected once. The chain joins TRBV19 to TRBJ2-7, with D possibly matching TRBD2 (5 bases). CDR1 is LNHDA and CDR2 is SQIVND in the germline V gene (reference sequence). V shed 4 bases and J shed 2 bases, with 9 bases lying between them. This CDR3 comprises 13 residues. The CDR3 DNA reads as TGTGCCAGTAGTACTCCGGGAACCTACGAGCAGTACTTC. It yields the protein CASSTPGTYEQYF.

This clone has a single count. The chain uses TRBV6-5 and TRBJ2-1; D ambiguous. From germline, CDR1 is MNHEY and CDR2 SVGAGI. V lost 0 bases to trimming and J lost 0 bases, with 0 bases between them. The CDR3 extends over 13 amino acids. The DNA of the CDR3 is TGTGCCAGCAGTTACTCCTCCTACAATGAGCAGTTCTTC. Its translation: CASSYSSYNEQFF.

Of note for this clone: The germline gene is not matched at one end of the junction; a read error may be the cause. This chain links TRBV5-1 with TRBJ2-2; D tentatively fits TRBD1 or TRBD2 (5 bases each). Germline V lookup: CDR1 SGHRS, CDR2 YFSETQ. CDR3 length: 16 residues. The CDR3 DNA reads as TGCGCAAGCACGGAGAGGGGCCTCGCGAACACCGGGGAGCTGTTTTTT. Residues: CASTERGLANTGELFF.

The count of this clone is one. The chain has TRBV6-6 and TRBJ2-3, with D tentatively TRBD1 or TRBD2 (5 bases each). The V end lost 4 bases, the J end lost 4 bases, and 9 bases lay between the germline ends. Germline loops: CDR1 MNHNY, CDR2 SVGAGI (reference sequence). The CDR3 runs to 13 residues. CDR3: CASSSGTADTQYF. CDR3 sequence (DNA): TGTGCCAGCAGTTCCGGGACCGCAGATACGCAGTATTTT.

This chain connects TRBV12-5 to TRBJ1-2; D gene uncertain. Germline CDR1 and CDR2: LGHNT and FRNRAP. V dropped 1 base and J dropped 10 bases, with 10 bases sitting between them. The CDR3 has 12 amino acids. The DNA for the CDR3 is TGTGCTAGTGGTTTGGGACGGCACAACTACACCTTC. Amino acid sequence: CASGLGRHNYTF.

V and J are TRBV6-5 and TRBJ2-1, with TRBD1 identical over 9 bases. Per the germline V gene, CDR1 is MNHEY and CDR2 is SVGAGI. This CDR3 comprises 15 residues. V shed 2 bases and J 6 bases; nucleotides not matched to a gene: 5. The CDR3 sequence: CASSYVGTGFNEQFF. The CDR3 coding sequence is TGTGCCAGCAGTTACGTCGGGACAGGGTTCAATGAGCAGTTCTTC.

J is TRBJ2-5 and V is TRBV28; D possibly matches TRBD1 or TRBD2 (5 bases each). This CDR3 has 14 amino acids. The germline CDR1 and CDR2 sequences are MDHEN and SYDVKM. The V gene lost 5 bases and the J gene lost 4 bases, with 14 bases spanning the gap. The CDR3 loop reads CASSIGRDGETQYF. The DNA for the CDR3 is TGTGCCAGCAGTATTGGCAGGGACGGAGAGACCCAGTACTTC.

On this clone itself: The junction and the germline gene differ at one end; a read error may be behind it. CDR3 protein: CASSPIISLAGGPDTQYF. DNA of the CDR3: TGTGCCAGCAGCCCTATCATTAGCCTAGCGGGGGGCCCAGACACGCAGTATTTT. The chain recombines TRBV14 with TRBJ2-3, with TRBD2 identical over 11 bases. Per the germline V gene, CDR1 is SGHDN and CDR2 is FVKESK. The CDR3 length is 18 residues.

The chain is built from TRBV29-1 and TRBJ2-7; D unclear. CDR1 and CDR2 from the germline V gene are SQVTM and ANQGSEA. The CDR3 has 11 residues. V lost 4 bases, J lost 2 bases, and 6 bases lay in between. For the CDR3, the DNA is TGCAGCGTTGGGCGGCCCTACGAGCAGTACTTC. Its protein is CSVGRPYEQYF.

The rearrangement links TRBV27 to TRBJ1-5; D gene ambiguous. The CDR3 is 13 amino acids. Deletions cut 0 bases from V and 5 bases from J, with 5 bases between. The germline V gene encodes CDR1 MNHEY and CDR2 SMNVEV (reference sequence). CDR3 in DNA: TGTGCCAGCAGTTTATCGGGCCATCAGCCCCAGCATTTT. It translates to CASSLSGHQPQHF.

This chain uses TRBV30 with TRBJ1-2; D remains ambiguous. Between the trimmed V and J ends, which lost 0 bases and 8 bases, there was a span of 16 bases. This CDR3 comprises 14 residues. Looked up from germline, CDR1 is GTSNPN and CDR2 is SVGIG (reference sequence). The CDR3 DNA reads TGTGCCTGGAGTGTACACAGCGATGGGTTGGGCTACACCTTC. Translating it yields CAWSVHSDGLGYTF.

The chain couples TRBV13 to TRBJ2-1; 7 bases fit TRBD1. V was pared by 0 bases and J by 5 bases, with 4 bases of the junction left unmatched. Germline V gene sequence: CDR1 PRHDT, CDR2 FYEKMQ (reference sequence). The length of the CDR3 is 15 residues. The CDR3 bases are TGTGCCAGCAGCTTAGGAGGGACAGCGAACAATGAGCAGTTCTTC. Translated: CASSLGGTANNEQFF.